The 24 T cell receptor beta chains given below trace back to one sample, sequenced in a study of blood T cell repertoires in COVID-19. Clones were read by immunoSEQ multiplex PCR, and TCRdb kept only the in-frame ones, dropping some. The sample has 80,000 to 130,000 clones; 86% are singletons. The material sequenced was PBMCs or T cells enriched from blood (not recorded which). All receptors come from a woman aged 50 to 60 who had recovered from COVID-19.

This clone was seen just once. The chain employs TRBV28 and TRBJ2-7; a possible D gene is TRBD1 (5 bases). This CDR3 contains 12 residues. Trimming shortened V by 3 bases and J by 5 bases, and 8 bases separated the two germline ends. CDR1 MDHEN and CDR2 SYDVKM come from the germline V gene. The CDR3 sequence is CASSLVGDEQYF. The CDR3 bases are TGTGCCAGCAGTTTGGTAGGGGACGAGCAGTACTTC.

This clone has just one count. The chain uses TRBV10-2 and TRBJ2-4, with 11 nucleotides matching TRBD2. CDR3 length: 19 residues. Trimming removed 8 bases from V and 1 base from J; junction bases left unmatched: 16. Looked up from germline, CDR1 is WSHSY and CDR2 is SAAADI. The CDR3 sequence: CASGQPPLAGALAKNIQYF. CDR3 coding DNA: TGCGCCAGCGGCCAACCTCCACTAGCGGGAGCTCTCGCCAAAAACATTCAGTACTTC.

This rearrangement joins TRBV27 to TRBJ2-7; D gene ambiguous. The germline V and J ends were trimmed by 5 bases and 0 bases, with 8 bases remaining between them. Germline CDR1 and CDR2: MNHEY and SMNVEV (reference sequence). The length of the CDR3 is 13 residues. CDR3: CASSPPSSYEQYF. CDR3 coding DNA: TGTGCCAGCAGTCCCCCTTCCTCCTACGAGCAGTACTTC.

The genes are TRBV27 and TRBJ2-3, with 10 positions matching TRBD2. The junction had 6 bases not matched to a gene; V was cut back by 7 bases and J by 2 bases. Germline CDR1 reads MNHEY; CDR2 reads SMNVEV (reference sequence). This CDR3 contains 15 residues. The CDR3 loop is CASTLAGATTDTQYF. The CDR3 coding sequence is TGTGCCAGCACCCTAGCGGGGGCCACCACAGATACGCAGTATTTT.

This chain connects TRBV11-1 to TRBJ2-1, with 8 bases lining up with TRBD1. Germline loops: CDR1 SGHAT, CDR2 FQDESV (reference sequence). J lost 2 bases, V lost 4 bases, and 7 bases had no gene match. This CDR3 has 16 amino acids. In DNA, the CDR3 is TGTGCCAGCAGCTCCCCGGGACAGGTCCCCTACAATGAGCAGTTCTTC. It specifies CASSSPGQVPYNEQFF.

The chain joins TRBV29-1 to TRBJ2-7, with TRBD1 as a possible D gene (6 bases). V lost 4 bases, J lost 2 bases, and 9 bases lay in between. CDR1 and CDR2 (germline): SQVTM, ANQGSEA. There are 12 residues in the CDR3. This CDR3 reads CSVGGLAYEQYF. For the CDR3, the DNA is TGCAGCGTTGGGGGGCTTGCCTACGAGCAGTACTTC.

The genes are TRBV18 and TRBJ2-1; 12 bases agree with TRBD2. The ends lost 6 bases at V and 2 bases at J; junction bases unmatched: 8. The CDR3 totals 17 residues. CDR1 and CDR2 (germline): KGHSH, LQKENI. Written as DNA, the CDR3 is TGTGCCAGCTCTCGAGGACTAGCGGGGCTAGCCTACAATGAGCAGTTCTTC. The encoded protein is CASSRGLAGLAYNEQFF.

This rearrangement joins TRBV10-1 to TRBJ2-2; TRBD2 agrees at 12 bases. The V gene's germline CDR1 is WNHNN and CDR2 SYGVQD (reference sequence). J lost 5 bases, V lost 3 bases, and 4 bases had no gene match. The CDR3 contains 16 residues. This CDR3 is CASSDPGTSGTGELFF. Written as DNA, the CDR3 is TGCGCCAGCAGTGACCCCGGGACTAGCGGGACCGGGGAGCTGTTTTTT.

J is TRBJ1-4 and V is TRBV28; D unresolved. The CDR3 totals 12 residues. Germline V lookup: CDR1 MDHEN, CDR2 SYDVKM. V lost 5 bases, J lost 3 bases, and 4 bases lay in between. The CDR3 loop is CASSLANEKLFF. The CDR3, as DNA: TGTGCCAGCAGTCTCGCTAATGAAAAACTGTTTTTT.

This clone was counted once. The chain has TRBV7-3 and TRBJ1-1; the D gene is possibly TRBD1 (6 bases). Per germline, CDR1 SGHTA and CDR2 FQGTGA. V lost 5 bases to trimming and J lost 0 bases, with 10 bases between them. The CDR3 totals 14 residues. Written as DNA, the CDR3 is TGTGCCAGCAGCCCCAGGGACATGAACACTGAAGCTTTCTTT. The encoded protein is CASSPRDMNTEAFF.

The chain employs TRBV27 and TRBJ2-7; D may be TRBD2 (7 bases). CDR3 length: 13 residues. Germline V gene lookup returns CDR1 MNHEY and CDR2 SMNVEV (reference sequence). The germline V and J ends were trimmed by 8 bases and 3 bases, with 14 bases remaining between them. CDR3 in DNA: TGTGCCAGCCGGCGGGGGCTGCACTACGAGCAGTACTTC. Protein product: CASRRGLHYEQYF.

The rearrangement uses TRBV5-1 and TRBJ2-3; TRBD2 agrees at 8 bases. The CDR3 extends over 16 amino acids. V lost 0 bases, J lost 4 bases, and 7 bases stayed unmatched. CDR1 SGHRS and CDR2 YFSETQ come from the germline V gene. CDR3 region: CASSLAYSGNADTQYF. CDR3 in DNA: TGCGCCAGCAGCTTGGCTTATAGCGGGAATGCAGATACGCAGTATTTT.

The CDR3 DNA reads TGTGCCTGGACGGGCGGCAGGGGGAGGTACGAGCAGTACTTC. It encodes CAWTGGRGRYEQYF. The genes are TRBV30 and TRBJ2-7, with D tentatively TRBD1 (7 bases). V was trimmed by 4 bases and J by 4 bases, leaving 17 bases between them. CDR1 is GTSNPN and CDR2 is SVGIG in the germline V gene (reference sequence). The CDR3 runs to 14 residues. Based on the CDR3 plus reference TRBV30 and TRBJ2-7, the full variable domain is SQTIHQWPATLVQPVGSPLSLECTVEGTSNPNLYWYRQAAGRGLQLLFYSVGIGQISSEVPQNLSASRPQDRQFILSSKKLLLSDSGFYLCAWTGGRGRYEQYFGPGTRLTVT.

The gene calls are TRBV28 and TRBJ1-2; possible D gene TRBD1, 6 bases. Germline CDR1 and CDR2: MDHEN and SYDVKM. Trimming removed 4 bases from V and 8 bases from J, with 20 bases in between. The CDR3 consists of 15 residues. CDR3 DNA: TGTGCCAGCAGTTCCGACAGGCTCCGGGGGGGAGGCTACACCTTC. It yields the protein CASSSDRLRGGGYTF.

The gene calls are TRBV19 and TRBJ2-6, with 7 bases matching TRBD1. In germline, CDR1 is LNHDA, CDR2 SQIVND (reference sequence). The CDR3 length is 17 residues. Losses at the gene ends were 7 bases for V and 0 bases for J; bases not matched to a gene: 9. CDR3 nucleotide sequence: TGTGCCAGTATAGGGACAGCAAAAGACTCTGGGGCCAACGTCCTGACTTTC. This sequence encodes CASIGTAKDSGANVLTF.

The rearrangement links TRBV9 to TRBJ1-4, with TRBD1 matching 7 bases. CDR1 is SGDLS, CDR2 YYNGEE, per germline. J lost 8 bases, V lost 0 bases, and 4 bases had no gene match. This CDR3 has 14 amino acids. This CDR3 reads CASSVGTGDEKLFF. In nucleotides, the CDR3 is TGTGCCAGCAGCGTAGGAACAGGGGACGAAAAACTGTTTTTT.

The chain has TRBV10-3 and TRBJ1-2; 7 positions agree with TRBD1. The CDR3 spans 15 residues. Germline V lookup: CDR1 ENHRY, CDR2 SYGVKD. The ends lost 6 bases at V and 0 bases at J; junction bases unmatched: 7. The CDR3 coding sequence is TGTGCCATCAGCTCCGGACAGGCGGCTAACTATGGCTACACCTTC. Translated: CAISSGQAANYGYTF.

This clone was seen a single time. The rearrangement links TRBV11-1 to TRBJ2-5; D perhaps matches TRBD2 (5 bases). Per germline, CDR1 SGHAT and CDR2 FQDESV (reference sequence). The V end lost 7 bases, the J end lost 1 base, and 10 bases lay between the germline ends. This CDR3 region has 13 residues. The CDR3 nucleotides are TGTGCCAGCACTCCTAGCCTCCAAGAGACCCAGTACTTC. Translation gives CASTPSLQETQYF. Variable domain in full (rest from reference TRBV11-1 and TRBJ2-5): EAEVAQSPRYKITEKSQAVAFWCDPISGHATLYWYRQILGQGPELLVQFQDESVVDDSQLPKDRFSAERLKGVDSTLKIQPAELGDSAMYLCASTPSLQETQYFGPGTRLLVL.

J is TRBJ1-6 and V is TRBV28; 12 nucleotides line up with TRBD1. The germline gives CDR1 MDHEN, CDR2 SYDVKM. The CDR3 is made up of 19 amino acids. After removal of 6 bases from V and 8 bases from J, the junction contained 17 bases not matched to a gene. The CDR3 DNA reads TGTGCCAGCAGGCCTATCCGGGACAGGGGGCTATATTGGGATTCACCCCTCCACTTT. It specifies CASRPIRDRGLYWDSPLHF.

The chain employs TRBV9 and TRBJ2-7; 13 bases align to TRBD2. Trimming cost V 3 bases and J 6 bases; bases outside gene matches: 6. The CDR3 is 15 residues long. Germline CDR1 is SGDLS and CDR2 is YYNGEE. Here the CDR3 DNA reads TGTGCCAGCAGCGCCCTCGGACTAGCGGGAGTCGAGCAGTACTTC. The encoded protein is CASSALGLAGVEQYF. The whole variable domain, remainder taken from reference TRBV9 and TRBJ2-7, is DSGVTQTPKHLITATGQRVTLRCSPRSGDLSVYWYQQSLDQGLQFLIQYYNGEERAKGNILERFSAQQFPDLHSELNLSSLELGDSALYFCASSALGLAGVEQYFGPGTRLTVT.

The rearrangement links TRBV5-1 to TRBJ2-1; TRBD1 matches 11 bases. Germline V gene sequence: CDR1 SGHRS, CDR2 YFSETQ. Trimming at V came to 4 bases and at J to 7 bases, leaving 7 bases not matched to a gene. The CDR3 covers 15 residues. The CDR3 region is CASSPGGTGGNEQFF. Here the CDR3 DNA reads TGCGCCAGCAGCCCGGGAGGGACAGGGGGGAATGAGCAGTTCTTC. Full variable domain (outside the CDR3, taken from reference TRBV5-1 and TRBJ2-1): KAGVTQTPRYLIKTRGQQVTLSCSPISGHRSVSWYQQTPGQGLQFLFEYFSETQRNKGNFPGRFSGRQFSNSRSEMNVSTLELGDSALYLCASSPGGTGGNEQFFGPGTRLTVL.

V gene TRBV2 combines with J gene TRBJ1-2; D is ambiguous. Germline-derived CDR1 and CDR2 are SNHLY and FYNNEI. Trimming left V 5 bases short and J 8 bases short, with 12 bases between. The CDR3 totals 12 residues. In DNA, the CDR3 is TGTGCCAGCAGTCGCGGGGAAGAGGGCTACACCTTC. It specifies CASSRGEEGYTF.

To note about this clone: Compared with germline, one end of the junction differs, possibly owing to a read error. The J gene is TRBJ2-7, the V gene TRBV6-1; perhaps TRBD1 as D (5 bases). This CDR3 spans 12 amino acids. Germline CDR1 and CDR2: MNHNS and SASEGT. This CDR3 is CASSDPNRQGVF. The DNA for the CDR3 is TGTGCCAGCAGTGACCCCAACAGACAAGGGGTCTTC.

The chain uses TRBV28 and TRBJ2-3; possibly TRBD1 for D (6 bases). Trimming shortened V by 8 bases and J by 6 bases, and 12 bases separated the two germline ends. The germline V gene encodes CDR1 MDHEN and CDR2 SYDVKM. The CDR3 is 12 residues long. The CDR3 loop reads CASVGGGDTQYF. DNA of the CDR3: TGTGCCAGCGTTGGTGGGGGCGATACGCAGTATTTT.